This TCR beta chain is from a study of Graves' ophthalmopathy and Graves' hyperthyroidism. General study findings and limits: As the model predicted ophthalmopathy progression, it achieved a sensitivity of 70% to 71% and a specificity of roughly 72%. Most expanded thyroid clonotypes above 0.001 frequency also appeared in blood.

The germline V and J ends were trimmed by 3 bases and 0 bases, with 12 bases remaining between them. This CDR3 region has 15 residues. The hyperthyroidism patients, aged 18 to 65, had been newly diagnosed, with under 2 months' duration. The study excluded patients with other autoimmune diseases, uncontrolled infections, pregnancy or lactation. This clonotype has a count of ten or more. The antigen is unknown. Amplification of the TCR beta CDR3 regions used RNA transcripts (as template). Second-round multiplex PCR came after a first-round RT-PCR that employed HTBI primers. TCRdb fed the multiplex PCR reads into MiXCR, producing one record per CDR3 protein. Among about 620,000 distinct CDR3 sequences listed, 22% were seen once.

This chain joins TRBV12-3 or TRBV12-4 and TRBJ2-7; D remains ambiguous. Material for sequencing was peripheral blood. This sequence originates from a woman between 18 and 29 years old with stable Graves' hyperthyroidism. Some clones in this sample may be carry-over from other donors' samples. CDR3 amino acids: CASSFRSAFSYEQYF. CDR3 nucleotides: TGTGCCAGCAGTTTTAGGTCAGCGTTCTCCTACGAGCAGTACTTC.